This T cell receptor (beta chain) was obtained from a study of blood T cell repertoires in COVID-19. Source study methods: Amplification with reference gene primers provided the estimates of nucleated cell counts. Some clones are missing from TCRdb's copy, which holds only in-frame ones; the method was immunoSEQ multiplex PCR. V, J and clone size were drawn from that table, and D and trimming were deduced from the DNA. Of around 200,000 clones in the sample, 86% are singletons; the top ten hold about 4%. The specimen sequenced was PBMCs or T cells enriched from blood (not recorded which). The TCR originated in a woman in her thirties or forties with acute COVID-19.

The CDR3 loop reads CASSPTGGTTEAFF. The CDR3 region has the DNA TGTGCCAGCAGCCCGACAGGGGGGACCACTGAAGCTTTCTTT. This rearrangement joins TRBV11-3 to TRBJ1-1; 9 nucleotides align to TRBD1. The germline gives CDR1 SGHNT, CDR2 YENEEA. V was pared by 5 bases and J by 4 bases, with 5 bases of the junction left unmatched. The CDR3 runs 14 residues.